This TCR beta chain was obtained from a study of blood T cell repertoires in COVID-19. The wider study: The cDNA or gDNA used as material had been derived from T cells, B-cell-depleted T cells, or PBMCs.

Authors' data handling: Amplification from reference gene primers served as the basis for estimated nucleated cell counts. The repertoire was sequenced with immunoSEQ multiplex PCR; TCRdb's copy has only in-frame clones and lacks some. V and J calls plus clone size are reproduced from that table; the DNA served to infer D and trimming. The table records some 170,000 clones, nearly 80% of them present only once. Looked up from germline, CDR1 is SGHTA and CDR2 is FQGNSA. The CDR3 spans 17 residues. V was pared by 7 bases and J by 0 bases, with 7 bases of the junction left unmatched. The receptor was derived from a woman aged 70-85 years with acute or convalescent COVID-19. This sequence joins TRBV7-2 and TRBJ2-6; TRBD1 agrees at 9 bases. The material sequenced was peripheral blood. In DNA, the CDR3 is TGTGCCAGCACCGGGACAGGGACTTTCTCTGGGGCCAACGTCCTGACTTTC. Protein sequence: CASTGTGTFSGANVLTF.